The present TCR beta chain was sequenced within a study of Ad26.COV2.S vaccination and SARS-CoV-2 variants. Overall study context: Once or twice, 56 days apart, Ad26.COV2.S was delivered intramuscularly.

As to treatment: over 15 received Ad26.COV2.S at low or high dose, single or two shots; about 5 received placebo; per-sample allocation not given. Sampling occurred on day 63 after the first vaccine or placebo injection. Germline V gene lookup returns CDR1 SGHDN and CDR2 FVKESK. CDR3 length: 19 amino acids. With 0 bases clipped from V and 2 bases from J, the junction kept 13 bases outside the gene matches. Overall study findings and caveats: Breadth measured for non-spike TCRs was similar across vaccine and placebo recipients.

The assay was immunoSEQ multiplex PCR, and TCRdb's table has in-frame clones only and misses some. There are 300,000 to 450,000 clones in the sample; about 88% occur only once, and 3.3% lies in the top ten. In regard to this clone: What it binds is unknown.

The receptor was isolated from a person between 18 and 59 years old who received the Ad26.COV2.S COVID-19 vaccine or a placebo. Sequenced material: peripheral blood, taken in a trial of Ad26.COV2.S vaccine versus placebo. V is TRBV14 and J is TRBJ2-7, with TRBD2 identical over 10 bases. In nucleotides, the CDR3 is TGTGCCAGCAGCCAAGATGAGGTTAGGACTAGCGGAAACCCCTACGAGCAGTACTTC. It encodes CASSQDEVRTSGNPYEQYF.